This T cell receptor (beta chain) was identified during a study of blood T cell repertoires in COVID-19. V gave up 1 base and J gave up 2 bases; unmatched junction bases: 2. This CDR3 has 15 amino acids. Germline V gene lookup returns CDR1 SGHDN and CDR2 FVKESK. The study counted Cohort 3 donors as recovered given two negative PCRs, clearance, or symptom resolution. Here immunoSEQ multiplex PCR was the method, and the copy in TCRdb shows in-frame clones only, minus some. Of a few hundred thousand clones listed, around nine tenths are singletons. The rearrangement joins TRBV14 to TRBJ1-3; the match to TRBD1 covers 7 bases. The specimen was PBMCs or T cells enriched from blood (not recorded which). The TCR was taken from a woman aged 40-49 years who had recovered from COVID-19. CDR3 sequence reads: CASSQAQGTGNTIYF. In DNA form, the CDR3 reads TGTGCCAGCAGCCAAGCACAGGGGACTGGAAACACCATATATTTT.